This TCR beta chain came from a study of T cells expressing NK-cell markers. Study overall: Sorted CD3+CD56+NKG2C+, CD3+CD56+NKG2C- and CD3+CD56-NKG2C+ T cells supplied TCR beta repertoires.

Per the germline V gene, CDR1 is MNHEY and CDR2 is SMNVEV (reference sequence). The CDR3 contains 14 residues. No DNA is given; TCRdb re-called the 5' RACE reads and lists each CDR3 protein once. This sample contains 400,000 or so distinct CDR3 sequences. Sequencing was done on a sample of blood T cells: a sorted CD56 or NKG2C T cell subset, CD4+ or CD8+ T cells, or bulk PBMC T cells (not recorded which). The receptor was derived from a woman aged 50 to 60 in good health. The chain couples TRBV27 to TRBJ2-2. The CDR3 sequence: CASSPGWRTGELFF.